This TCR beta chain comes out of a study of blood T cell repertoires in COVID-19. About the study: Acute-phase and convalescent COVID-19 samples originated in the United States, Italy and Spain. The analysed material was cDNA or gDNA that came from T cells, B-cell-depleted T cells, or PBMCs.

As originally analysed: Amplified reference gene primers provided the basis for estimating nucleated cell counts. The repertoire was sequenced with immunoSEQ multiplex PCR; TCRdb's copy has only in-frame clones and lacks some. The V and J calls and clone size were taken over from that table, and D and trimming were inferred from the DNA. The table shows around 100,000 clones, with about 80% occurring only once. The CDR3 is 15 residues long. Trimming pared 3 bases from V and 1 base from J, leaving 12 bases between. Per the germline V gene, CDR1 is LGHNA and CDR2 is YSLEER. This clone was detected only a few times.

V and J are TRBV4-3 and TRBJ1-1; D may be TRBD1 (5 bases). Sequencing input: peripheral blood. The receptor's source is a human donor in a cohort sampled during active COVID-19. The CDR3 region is CASSQAGRTNTEAFF. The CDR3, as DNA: TGCGCCAGCAGCCAGGCGGGACGGACGAACACTGAAGCTTTCTTT.